This T cell receptor (beta chain) was sequenced during a study of blood T cell repertoires in COVID-19. The overall study: There were acute and convalescent COVID-19 samples, and they came from the United States, Italy and Spain. PBMCs, B-cell-depleted T cells, or T cells provided the cDNA or gDNA that made up the material.

Per the study methods: Estimated nucleated cell counts came from reference gene primer amplification. Only in-frame clones appear in the TCRdb table, and some are missing; sequencing was by immunoSEQ multiplex PCR. That table gives V, J and clone size, and the DNA gave D and trimming. In the table there are about 330,000 clones, more than 70% of which are singletons. CDR1 is SGDLS and CDR2 is YYNGEE in the germline V gene. The CDR3 is 12 residues long. Trimming left V 3 bases short and J 3 bases short, with 3 bases between. The clonotype was recovered from a man between 18 and 29 years old who had recovered from COVID-19. Sample: peripheral blood. The rearrangement uses TRBV9 and TRBJ2-2, with D unresolved. The CDR3 sequence: CASSAYTGELFF. In nucleotides, the CDR3 is TGTGCCAGCAGCGCCTACACCGGGGAGCTGTTTTTT.